This TCR beta chain is drawn from a study of CD8 T cells in Susac syndrome. Study-level points and caveats: Acknowledgment was made by the study that its TCR sequencing and HLA analysis involved a relatively small number of individuals.

The CDR3 has 12 amino acids. Germline CDR1 reads SQVTM; CDR2 reads ANQGSEA. The V gene lost 5 bases and the J gene lost 5 bases, with 11 bases spanning the gap. Concerning this clonotype itself: Its antigen is unidentified.

Reverse transcription used about 0.5 to 1 ug RNA and random hexamers. Multiplex PCR with immunoSEQ amplified the TCR beta CDR3 across 54 Vbeta and 13 Jbeta. TCRdb re-called the immunoSEQ multiplex PCR reads through MiXCR, storing one row per CDR3 protein. Of around 180,000 distinct CDR3 sequences in the sample, approximately 95% were seen once. The multiple sclerosis controls were treatment-naive patients affected by stable or active relapsing-remitting disease. Sequenced: CD4+ T cells from PBMCs. The chain couples TRBV29-1 to TRBJ2-3; D tentatively reads TRBD1 or TRBD2 (5 bases each). The receptor was isolated from a human donor with multiple sclerosis. CDR3 protein: CSVQGAGDTQYF. The CDR3 DNA follows: TGCAGCGTTCAAGGGGCGGGAGATACGCAGTATTTT.